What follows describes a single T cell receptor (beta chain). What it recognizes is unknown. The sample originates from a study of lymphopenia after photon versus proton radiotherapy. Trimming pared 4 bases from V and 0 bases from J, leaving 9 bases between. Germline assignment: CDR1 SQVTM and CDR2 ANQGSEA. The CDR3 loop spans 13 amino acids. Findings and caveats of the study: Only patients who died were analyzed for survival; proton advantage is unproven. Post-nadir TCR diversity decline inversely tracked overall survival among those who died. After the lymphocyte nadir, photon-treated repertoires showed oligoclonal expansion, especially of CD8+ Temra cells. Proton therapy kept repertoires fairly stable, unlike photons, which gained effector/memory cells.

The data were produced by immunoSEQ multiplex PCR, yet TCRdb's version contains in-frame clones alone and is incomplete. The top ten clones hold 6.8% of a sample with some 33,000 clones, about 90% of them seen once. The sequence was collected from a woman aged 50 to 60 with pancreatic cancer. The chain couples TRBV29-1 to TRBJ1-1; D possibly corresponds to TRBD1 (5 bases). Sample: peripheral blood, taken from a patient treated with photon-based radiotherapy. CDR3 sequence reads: CSVAGPVNTEAFF. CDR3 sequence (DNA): TGCAGCGTTGCGGGGCCCGTGAACACTGAAGCTTTCTTT.